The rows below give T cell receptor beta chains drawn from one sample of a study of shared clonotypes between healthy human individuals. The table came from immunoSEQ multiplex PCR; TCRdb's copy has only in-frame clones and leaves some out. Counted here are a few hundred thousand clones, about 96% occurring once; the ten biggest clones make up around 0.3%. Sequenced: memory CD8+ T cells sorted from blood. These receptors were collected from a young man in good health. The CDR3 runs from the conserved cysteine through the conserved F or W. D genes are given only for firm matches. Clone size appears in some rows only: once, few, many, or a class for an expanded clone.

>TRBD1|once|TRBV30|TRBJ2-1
CAWSPGQGGGEQFF
TGTGCCTGGAGTCCGGGACAGGGGGGTGGTGAGCAGTTCTTC
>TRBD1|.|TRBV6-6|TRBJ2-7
CASSPWTGYYEQYF
TGTGCCAGCAGTCCCTGGACAGGCTACTACGAGCAGTACTTC
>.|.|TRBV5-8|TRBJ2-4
CASSPEPAVGNIQYF
TGTGCCAGCAGCCCCGAGCCGGCGGTCGGAAACATTCAGTACTTC
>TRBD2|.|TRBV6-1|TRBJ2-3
CASGKTSGSTDTQYF
TGTGCCAGCGGTAAAACTAGCGGGAGCACAGATACGCAGTATTTT
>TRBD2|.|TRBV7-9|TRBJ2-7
CASSGPGLAGGYEQYF
TGTGCCAGCAGCGGCCCGGGACTAGCGGGAGGCTACGAGCAGTACTTC
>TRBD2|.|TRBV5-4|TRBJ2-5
CASSLRAGGRETQYF
TGTGCCAGCAGCCTGAGAGCGGGAGGAAGAGAGACCCAGTACTTC
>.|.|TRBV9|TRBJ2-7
CASSGNTLGSSYEQYF
TGTGCCAGCAGCGGTAATACGCTGGGCTCCTCCTACGAGCAGTACTTC
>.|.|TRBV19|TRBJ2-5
CASMESIWQETQYF
TGTGCCAGTATGGAAAGCATTTGGCAAGAGACCCAGTACTTC
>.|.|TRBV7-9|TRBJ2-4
CASSLDGDF
TGTGCCAGCAGCTTAGATGGGGACTTC
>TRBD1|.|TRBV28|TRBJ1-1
CASSWTGRTEAFF
TGTGCCAGCAGTTGGACAGGGCGGACTGAAGCTTTCTTT
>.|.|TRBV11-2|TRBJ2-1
CASSPSGLLGQFF
TGTGCCAGCAGCCCTAGTGGGCTTCTTGGGCAGTTCTTC
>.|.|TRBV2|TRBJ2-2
CASSRMGQKHGELFF
TGTGCCAGCAGTCGAATGGGGCAGAAGCACGGGGAGCTGTTTTTT
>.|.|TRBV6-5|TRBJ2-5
CASSYFRGPQETQYF
TGTGCCAGCAGTTACTTCCGAGGGCCTCAAGAGACCCAGTACTTC
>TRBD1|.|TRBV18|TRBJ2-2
CASSRRDRGRANTGELFF
TGTGCCAGCTCACGCCGGGACAGGGGACGCGCGAACACCGGGGAGCTGTTTTTT
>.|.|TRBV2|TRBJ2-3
CASSEYADTQYF
TGTGCCAGCAGTGAGTATGCAGATACGCAGTATTTT
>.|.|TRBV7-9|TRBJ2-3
CASSLIRFTDTQYF
TGTGCCAGCAGCTTAATCCGCTTCACAGATACGCAGTATTTT
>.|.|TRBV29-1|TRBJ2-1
CSVEGGRVSYNEQFF
TGCAGCGTTGAAGGGGGAAGGGTCTCCTACAATGAGCAGTTCTTC
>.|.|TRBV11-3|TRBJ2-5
CASSPRYQETQYF
TGTGCCAGCAGCCCGAGGTACCAAGAGACCCAGTACTTC
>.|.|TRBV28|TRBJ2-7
CASNRAPYEQYF
TGTGCCAGCAACAGGGCTCCCTACGAGCAGTACTTC
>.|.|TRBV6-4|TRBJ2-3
CASSDSAETPRSF
TGTGCCAGCAGTGACTCTGCGGAGACTCCTAGGAGTTTT
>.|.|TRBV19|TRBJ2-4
CASSDPGGAKNIQYF
TGTGCCAGTAGTGATCCCGGTGGGGCCAAAAACATTCAGTACTTC
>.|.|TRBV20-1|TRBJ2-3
CSALSPDTQYF
TGCAGTGCTCTATCCCCAGATACGCAGTATTTT
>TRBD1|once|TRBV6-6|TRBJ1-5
CASSMGQNQPQHF
TGTGCCAGCAGTATGGGACAGAATCAGCCCCAGCATTTT
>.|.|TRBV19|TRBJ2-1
CASRKRPQYNEQFF
TGTGCCAGTAGGAAGCGGCCCCAGTACAATGAGCAGTTCTTC
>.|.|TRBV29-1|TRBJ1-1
CSVRVAGGMEAFF
TGCAGCGTGAGAGTTGCAGGTGGCATGGAAGCTTTCTTT
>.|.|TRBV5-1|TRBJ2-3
CASHGAGSTDTQYF
TGCGCCAGCCACGGGGCCGGTAGCACAGATACGCAGTATTTT
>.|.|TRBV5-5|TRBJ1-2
CASSPQRGADYGYTF
TGTGCCAGCAGCCCACAGCGAGGGGCCGACTATGGCTACACCTTC
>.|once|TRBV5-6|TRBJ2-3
CASSLDAYTQYF
TGTGCCAGCAGCTTGGACGCCTATACGCAGTATTTT
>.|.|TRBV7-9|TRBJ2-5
CASSSFTGRQETQYF
TGTGCCAGCTCCTCATTTACAGGGCGACAAGAGACCCAGTACTTC
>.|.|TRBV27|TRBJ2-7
CASSLLRAGYSYEQYF
TGTGCCAGCAGTTTACTGAGGGCAGGATACTCCTACGAGCAGTACTTC
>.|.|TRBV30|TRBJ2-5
CAMFLGSVAGETQYF
TGTGCCATGTTCTTGGGGAGTGTGGCAGGAGAGACCCAGTACTTC
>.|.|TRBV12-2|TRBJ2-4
CASRPKTRAPKNIQYF
TGTGCAAGTCGCCCCAAAACCAGGGCCCCCAAAAACATTCAGTACTTC
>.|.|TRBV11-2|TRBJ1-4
CASSSQLSAWAEKLFF
TGTGCCAGCAGCTCCCAATTAAGCGCCTGGGCCGAAAAACTGTTTTTT
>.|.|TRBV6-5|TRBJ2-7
CASTYPGASGEQYF
TGTGCCAGCACCTACCCGGGCGCCTCCGGCGAGCAGTACTTC
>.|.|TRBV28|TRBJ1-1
CASSLRYTEAFF
TGTGCCAGCAGTTTGAGATACACTGAAGCTTTCTTT
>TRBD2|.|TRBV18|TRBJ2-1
CASSPPSGSGGEQFF
TGTGCCAGCTCACCCCCCAGCGGGAGTGGTGGTGAGCAGTTCTTC
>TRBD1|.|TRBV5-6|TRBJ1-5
CASSLAGTGRQPQHF
TGTGCCAGCAGCTTGGCGGGGACAGGGCGCCAGCCCCAGCATTTT
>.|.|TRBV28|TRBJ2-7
CASRETQGYEQYF
TGTGCCAGCAGGGAAACTCAGGGGTACGAGCAGTACTTC
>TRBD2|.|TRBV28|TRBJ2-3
CASRRTSGTDTQYF
TGTGCCAGCAGGCGTACTAGCGGGACAGATACGCAGTATTTT
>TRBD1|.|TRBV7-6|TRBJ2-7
CASSLGPTGSEQYF
TGTGCCAGCAGCTTAGGGCCGACAGGGAGCGAGCAGTACTTC
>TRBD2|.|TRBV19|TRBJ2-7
CASSGGLAASYEQYF
TGTGCCAGTAGTGGTGGACTAGCAGCTTCCTACGAGCAGTACTTC
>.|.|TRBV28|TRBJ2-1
CASSLPRGALGFEQFF
TGTGCCAGCAGCCTCCCTAGGGGTGCCCTAGGGTTTGAGCAGTTCTTC
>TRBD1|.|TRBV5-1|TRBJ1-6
CASSDGTGDSPLHF
TGCGCCAGCAGCGACGGGACAGGGGACTCACCCCTCCACTTT
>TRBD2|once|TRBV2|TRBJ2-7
CASSHRTSDEQYF
TGTGCCAGCAGTCACCGGACTAGCGACGAGCAGTACTTC